Shown below are 9 T cell receptor beta chains from a single sample sequenced in a study of chemoradiotherapy in HPV16-positive cancers. The protocol was immunoSEQ multiplex PCR, while the TCRdb copy is restricted to in-frame clones and leaves out a portion. The table has under 15,000 clones, around 80% seen once. The sample was gathered from a patient who underwent chemoradiotherapy. Receptor source: a human donor with HPV-associated anogenital cancer.

The J gene is TRBJ2-7, the V gene TRBV6-1; either TRBD1 or TRBD2 may supply D (5 bases each). Trimming shortened V by 2 bases and J by 3 bases, and 26 bases separated the two germline ends. Germline CDR1 MNHNS, CDR2 SASEGT. CDR3 length equals 19 residues. The CDR3: CASSEWLGANTGISYEQYF. The CDR3 nucleotides read TGTGCCAGCAGTGAATGGCTCGGGGCGAACACGGGAATAAGCTACGAGCAGTACTTC.

The chain recombines TRBV5-1 with TRBJ1-2; D gene ambiguous. Looked up from germline, CDR1 is SGHRS and CDR2 is YFSETQ. This CDR3 has 13 residues. Trimming stripped 5 bases from V and 0 bases from J, with 8 bases between. The CDR3 bases are TGCGCCAGCAGGGAGGGCTCTAACTATGGCTACACCTTC. Residues: CASREGSNYGYTF.

The gene calls are TRBV6-1 and TRBJ1-2, with TRBD1 matching over 10 bases. The germline V gene has CDR1 MNHNS and CDR2 SASEGT. This CDR3 is 14 amino acids long. The trim removed 8 bases at V and 6 bases at J, leaving 9 bases unmatched. CDR3 nucleotide sequence: TGTGCCAGCCGGGACAGGGGTGAAAACCATGGCTACACCTTC. It encodes CASRDRGENHGYTF.

Only a few counts were recorded for this clone. This chain joins TRBV4-3 and TRBJ2-2, with 9 bases that match TRBD2. V gave up 0 bases and J gave up 6 bases; unmatched junction bases: 17. CDR1 LGHNA and CDR2 YSLEER come from the germline V gene. This CDR3 is 20 amino acids long. The CDR3 coding sequence is TGCGCCAGCAGCCAAGATGATTATGCGGCGGGGGGGCCCCACGCCGGGGAGCTGTTTTTT. Translating gives CASSQDDYAAGGPHAGELFF.

The rearrangement uses TRBV5-4 and TRBJ1-4; tentatively, D is TRBD1 (5 bases). V was clipped by 0 bases and J by 8 bases, with 11 bases between them. Germline CDR1 SGHNT, CDR2 YYREEE (reference sequence). There are 14 residues in the CDR3. The CDR3 bases are TGTGCCAGCAGCTTGGGGCCAGGGAAGGAAAAACTGTTTTTT. It codes for CASSLGPGKEKLFF.

The rearrangement links TRBV7-9 to TRBJ2-2, with TRBD2 matching 12 bases. Per the germline V gene, CDR1 is SEHNR and CDR2 is FQNEAQ (reference sequence). This CDR3 spans 18 amino acids. Trimming cost V 4 bases and J 6 bases; bases outside gene matches: 12. For the CDR3, the DNA is TGTGCCAGCAGCTCGCCACTAGCGGGGGGCAGCTCTTCCGGGGAGCTGTTTTTT. Its translation: CASSSPLAGGSSSGELFF. The full variable domain, in which reference TRBV7-9 and TRBJ2-2 provide the parts outside the CDR3, is DTGVSQNPRHKITKRGQNVTFRCDPISEHNRLYWYRQTLGQGPEFLTYFQNEAQLEKSRLLSDRFSAERPKGSFSTLEIQRTEQGDSAMYLCASSSPLAGGSSSGELFFGEGSRLTVL.

The J gene is TRBJ1-4, the V gene TRBV25-1; 11 positions match TRBD1. Germline CDR1 reads MGHDK; CDR2 reads SYGVNS. There are 15 residues in the CDR3. V was clipped by 5 bases and J by 7 bases; unmatched bases: 6. The CDR3 DNA follows: TGTGCCAGCAGTAAAAGGACAGGGGGCTCTGAAAAACTGTTTTTT. Translating it yields CASSKRTGGSEKLFF.

The V call is TRBV4-1, the J call TRBJ1-5; no clear D gene. Trimming pared 1 base from V and 12 bases from J, leaving 13 bases between. CDR3 length: 13 residues. Germline-derived CDR1 and CDR2 are MGHRA and YSYEKL. The CDR3 sequence is CASSQGVGLFQHF. The CDR3 nucleotides are TGCGCCAGCAGCCAAGGGGTGGGGTTGTTCCAGCATTTT.

The V and J genes are TRBV6-1 and TRBJ2-5, with TRBD2 identical over 12 bases. Losses at the gene ends were 8 bases for V and 2 bases for J; bases not matched to a gene: 6. The CDR3 has 15 residues. In germline, CDR1 is MNHNS, CDR2 SASEGT. The CDR3 region has the DNA TGTGCCAGCTCGGAACTAGCGGGGGGTCAAGAGACCCAGTACTTC. Amino acids: CASSELAGGQETQYF.